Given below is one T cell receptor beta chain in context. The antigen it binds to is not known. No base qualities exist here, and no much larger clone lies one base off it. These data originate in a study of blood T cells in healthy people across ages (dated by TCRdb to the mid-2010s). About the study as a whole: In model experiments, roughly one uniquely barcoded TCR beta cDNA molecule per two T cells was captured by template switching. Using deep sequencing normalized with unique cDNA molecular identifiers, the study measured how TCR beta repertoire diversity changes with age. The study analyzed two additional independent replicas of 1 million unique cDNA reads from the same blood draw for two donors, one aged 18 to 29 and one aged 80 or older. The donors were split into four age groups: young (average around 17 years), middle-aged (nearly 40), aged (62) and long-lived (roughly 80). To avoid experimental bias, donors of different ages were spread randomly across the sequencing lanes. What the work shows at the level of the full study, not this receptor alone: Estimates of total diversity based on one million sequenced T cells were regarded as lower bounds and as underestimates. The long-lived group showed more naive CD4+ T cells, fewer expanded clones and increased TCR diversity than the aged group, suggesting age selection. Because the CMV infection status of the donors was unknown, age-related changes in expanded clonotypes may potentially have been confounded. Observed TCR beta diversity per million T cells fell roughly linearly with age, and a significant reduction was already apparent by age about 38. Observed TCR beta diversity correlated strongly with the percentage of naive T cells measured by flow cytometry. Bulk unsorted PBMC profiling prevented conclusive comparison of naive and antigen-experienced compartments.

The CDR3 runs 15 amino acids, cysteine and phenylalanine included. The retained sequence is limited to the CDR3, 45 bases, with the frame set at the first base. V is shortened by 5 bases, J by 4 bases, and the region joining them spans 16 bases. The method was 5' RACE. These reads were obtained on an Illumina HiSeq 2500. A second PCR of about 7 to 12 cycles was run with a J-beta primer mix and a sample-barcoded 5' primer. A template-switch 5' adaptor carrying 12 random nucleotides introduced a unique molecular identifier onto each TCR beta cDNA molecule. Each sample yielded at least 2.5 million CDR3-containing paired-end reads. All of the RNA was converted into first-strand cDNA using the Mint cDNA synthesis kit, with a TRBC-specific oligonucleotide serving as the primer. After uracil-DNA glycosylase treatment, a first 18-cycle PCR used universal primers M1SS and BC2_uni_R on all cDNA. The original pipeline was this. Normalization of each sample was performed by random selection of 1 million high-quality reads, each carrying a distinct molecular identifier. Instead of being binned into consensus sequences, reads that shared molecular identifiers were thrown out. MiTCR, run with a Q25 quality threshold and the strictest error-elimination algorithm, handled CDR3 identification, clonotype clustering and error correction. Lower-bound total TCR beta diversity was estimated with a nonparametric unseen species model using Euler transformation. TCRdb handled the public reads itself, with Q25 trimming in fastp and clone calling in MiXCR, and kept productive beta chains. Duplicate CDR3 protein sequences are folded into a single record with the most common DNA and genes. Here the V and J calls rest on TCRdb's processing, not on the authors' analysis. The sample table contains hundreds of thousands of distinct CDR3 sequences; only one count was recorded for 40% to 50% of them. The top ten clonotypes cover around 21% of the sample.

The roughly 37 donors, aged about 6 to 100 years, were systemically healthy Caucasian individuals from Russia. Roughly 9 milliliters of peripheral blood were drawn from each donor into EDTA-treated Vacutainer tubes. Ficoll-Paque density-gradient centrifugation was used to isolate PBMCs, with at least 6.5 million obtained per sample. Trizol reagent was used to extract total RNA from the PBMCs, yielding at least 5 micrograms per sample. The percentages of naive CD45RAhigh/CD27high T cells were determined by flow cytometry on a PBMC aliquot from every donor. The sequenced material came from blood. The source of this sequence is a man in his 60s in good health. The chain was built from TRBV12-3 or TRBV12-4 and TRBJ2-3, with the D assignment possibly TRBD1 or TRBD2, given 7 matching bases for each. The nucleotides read TGTGCCAGCAGTACCTTGCAGGGGGGGTCAGATACGCAGTATTTT. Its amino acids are CASSTLQGGSDTQYF.